This paragraph covers one T cell receptor (beta chain) sequence. As yet, its antigen is unknown. The authors extracted total RNA from unfractionated whole blood. This record belongs to a study of human T cells and chemical hapten exposure. Study summary: Slight differences in pooled library volume were the main source of varying TCR yields across samples. The study, taken as a whole, reports: There was no change with DPC sensitization in TCRs above 1 in 1000 frequency.

Library preparation tagged each individual cDNA molecule with a unique molecular identifier. TCRdb redid the calling of the 5' RACE reads with MiXCR, one entry per CDR3 protein. The top ten clones hold 2.5% to 3.5% of a sample with under 150,000 distinct CDR3 sequences, around 20% of them seen once. Germline V gene data show CDR1 as LNHNV and CDR2 as YYDKDF (reference sequence). With 6 bases removed from V and 4 bases from J, the gap between germline ends came to 15 bases. This CDR3 comprises 14 residues. The clonotype was recovered from a human donor in good health. This rearrangement joins TRBV15 to TRBJ1-2; the D is unclear. Written as DNA, the CDR3 is TGTGCCACCAGTACTCGAACTTCGGGCTATGGCTACACCTTC. Encoded protein: CATSTRTSGYGYTF.